This passage covers 6 T cell receptor beta chains from one sample sequenced in a study of read filtering for tumor transcriptome and immune sequencing. This library used 300 to 450 ng RNA and molecular barcoded adaptors spanning alpha/delta and beta/gamma chains. TCRdb reanalysed the reads using MiXCR and keeps one entry per CDR3 protein. This table holds 60,000 to 75,000 distinct CDR3 sequences, roughly 19% found once. The sequenced sample consisted of a population of CD138-negative cells sorted from bone marrow. Receptors originate from a donor at least 40 years old with multiple myeloma.

This clonotype showed up just a few times. The chain joins TRBV5-1 to TRBJ1-2, with D unclear. V gave up 4 bases and J gave up 0 bases, with 13 bases separating them. Germline V gene data show CDR1 as SGHRS and CDR2 as YFSETQ. CDR3 size: 15 residues. CDR3 residues: CASSPDGTANYGYTF. CDR3 in DNA: TGCGCCAGCAGCCCGGACGGTACAGCTAACTATGGCTACACCTTC. Full variable domain (missing parts from reference TRBV5-1 and TRBJ1-2): KAGVTQTPRYLIKTRGQQVTLSCSPISGHRSVSWYQQTPGQGLQFLFEYFSETQRNKGNFPGRFSGRQFSNSRSEMNVSTLELGDSALYLCASSPDGTANYGYTFGSGTRLTVV.

As regards this clonotype: Given a much more abundant clone one base away, this may be a read error. The V call is TRBV4-2, the J call TRBJ2-3; D assignment may be TRBD1 or TRBD2 (7 bases each). V was shortened by 1 base and J by 5 bases, with 16 bases between the two germline ends. Germline CDR1 and CDR2: LGHNA and YNFKEQ. The CDR3 contains 16 residues. CDR3 region: CASSQGWEGAGDTQYF. The CDR3, as DNA: TGTGCCAGCAGCCAAGGGTGGGAGGGGGCAGGAGATACGCAGTATTTT.

In its sample, this clonotype was seen many times. The V gene is TRBV11-2, the J gene TRBJ2-1; D ambiguous. The V and J ends lost 3 bases and 8 bases respectively, with 14 bases between them. This CDR3 contains 14 residues. Germline V lookup: CDR1 SGHAT, CDR2 FQNNGV. The CDR3 DNA reads as TGTGCCAGCAGCTTGCTCGGTGGGGTCGATGAGCAGTTCTTC. Residues: CASSLLGGVDEQFF.

In its sample, this clonotype was seen many times. The V and J genes are TRBV5-1 and TRBJ2-7, with 9 bases fitting TRBD1. In germline, CDR1 is SGHRS, CDR2 YFSETQ. The CDR3 length is 14 residues. Germline trimming cut 2 bases from V and 7 bases from J; bases unmatched to any gene: 7. The CDR3 here is CASSFRDRVREQYF. In DNA, the CDR3 is TGCGCCAGCAGCTTCCGGGACAGGGTGCGAGAGCAGTACTTC.

This clonotype was observed many times. The CDR3 here is CASRLNPGLEGETQYF. For the CDR3, the DNA is TGTGCCAGCAGACTGAACCCGGGTCTCGAGGGGGAGACCCAGTACTTC. This chain uses TRBV3-1 with TRBJ2-5, with D perhaps matching TRBD1 or TRBD2 (5 bases each). Trimming pared 6 bases from V and 5 bases from J, leaving 22 bases between. The V gene's germline CDR1 is LGHDT and CDR2 YNNKEL (reference sequence). The CDR3 contains 16 residues.

This clonotype has ten or more counts. V is TRBV7-8 and J is TRBJ2-2; D may be TRBD1 (6 bases). Germline-derived CDR1 and CDR2 are SGHVS and FQNEAQ. The CDR3 consists of 15 residues. The V end lost 3 bases, the J end lost 8 bases, and 16 bases lay between the germline ends. The CDR3 loop is CASSLGAPRGGELFF. CDR3 nucleotides: TGTGCCAGCAGCTTGGGGGCCCCACGAGGTGGGGAGCTGTTTTTT.